This passage covers 13 T cell receptor beta chains from one sample sequenced in a study of shared clonotypes between healthy human individuals. The naive CD8 subset, CD45RO-negative cells positively selected for CCR7, excluded terminally differentiated effector memory CD45RA+ cells. TCRdb keeps only in-frame clones here, not all; method: immunoSEQ multiplex PCR. The profile shows about 1,800,000 clones, approximately 94% of them singletons. Sequencing was done on a sample of naive CD8+ T cells sorted from blood. The receptors originated from a man in his late teens or twenties in good health.

V and J are TRBV27 and TRBJ2-1; tentative D call: TRBD2 (6 bases). The CDR3 is 16 residues long. The germline V gene has CDR1 MNHEY and CDR2 SMNVEV (reference sequence). Trimming took 1 base from V and 4 from J, leaving 14 bases between them. The CDR3 DNA reads TGTGCCAGCAGTTTATGGGTAGCGGTGAAGTACAATGAGCAGTTCTTC. It specifies CASSLWVAVKYNEQFF.

V gene TRBV5-1 combines with J gene TRBJ2-7, with D perhaps matching TRBD1 (5 bases). V lost 1 base and J 3 bases, leaving 8 bases between the germline ends. Germline lookup yields CDR1 SGHRS and CDR2 YFSETQ. This CDR3 is 13 amino acids long. The CDR3, as DNA: TGCGCCAGCAGCTTGAGCAGGGACTACGAGCAGTACTTC. It codes for CASSLSRDYEQYF.

This chain connects TRBV5-4 to TRBJ2-3; tentatively, D is TRBD1 (5 bases). Germline loops: CDR1 SGHNT, CDR2 YYREEE (reference sequence). There are 13 residues in the CDR3. The V gene lost 4 bases and the J gene lost 4 bases, with 10 bases spanning the gap. The CDR3 sequence: CASSTKGADTQYF. In DNA form, the CDR3 reads TGTGCCAGCAGCACGAAAGGGGCAGATACGCAGTATTTT.

This clone was counted between two and nine times. V is TRBV7-2 and J is TRBJ2-5, with D unclear. Trimming left V 5 bases short and J 5 bases short, with 12 bases between. Germline V gene lookup returns CDR1 SGHTA and CDR2 FQGNSA. CDR3 length equals 13 residues. The CDR3 reads CASSDPTTETQYF. The DNA for the CDR3 is TGTGCCAGCAGCGATCCCACCACCGAGACCCAGTACTTC.

This chain links TRBV19 with TRBJ1-5; perhaps TRBD1 as D (5 bases). CDR3 length: 14 amino acids. Germline V lookup: CDR1 LNHDA, CDR2 SQIVND (reference sequence). V was shortened by 3 bases and J by 7 bases, with 13 bases between the two germline ends. For the CDR3, the DNA is TGTGCCAGTAGTATGGGGCAGGGTCACCAGCCCCAGCATTTT. Its translation is CASSMGQGHQPQHF.

On this clone: Other DNA sequences of this sample code for an identical CDR3. This chain joins TRBV6-5 and TRBJ1-1, with 12 positions matching TRBD1. V dropped 3 bases and J dropped 7; count of bases not matched to a gene: 3. The CDR3 consists of 14 residues. Germline CDR1 and CDR2: MNHEY and SVGAGI. This CDR3 is CASSYGTGGSEAFF. In nucleotides, the CDR3 is TGTGCCAGCAGTTATGGGACAGGGGGCAGTGAAGCTTTCTTT.

The chain couples TRBV25-1 to TRBJ1-5; 10 bases match TRBD1. The CDR3 length is 15 residues. J gave up 5 bases and V 2 bases, and 3 bases lay outside the gene matches. Germline V lookup: CDR1 MGHDK, CDR2 SYGVNS. CDR3 in amino acids: CASSEEGTGDQPQHF. CDR3 bases: TGTGCCAGCAGTGAAGAAGGGACAGGGGATCAGCCCCAGCATTTT.

The rearrangement uses TRBV7-9 and TRBJ2-1; 9 positions match TRBD2. J gave up 2 bases and V 5 bases, and 7 bases lay outside the gene matches. Germline V CDR1 and CDR2: SEHNR, FQNEAQ (reference sequence). The CDR3 loop spans 16 amino acids. Written as DNA, the CDR3 is TGTGCCAGCAGCCAAATAGCGGGAGAAGCCTACAATGAGCAGTTCTTC. Translation: CASSQIAGEAYNEQFF.

J is TRBJ2-3 and V is TRBV11-2, with D perhaps matching TRBD1 (5 bases). CDR1 and CDR2 (germline): SGHAT, FQNNGV. The CDR3 sequence is 13 residues long. V was trimmed by 5 bases and J by 6 bases, leaving 12 bases between them. CDR3 DNA: TGTGCCAGCAGCCCAGGGATTTCGGATACGCAGTATTTT. Translated, it gives CASSPGISDTQYF. Supplemented by reference TRBV11-2 and TRBJ2-3, the full variable domain reads EAGVAQSPRYKIIEKRQSVAFWCNPISGHATLYWYQQILGQGPKLLIQFQNNGVVDDSQLPKDRFSAERLKGVDSTLKIQPAKLEDSAVYLCASSPGISDTQYFGPGTRLTVL.

With respect to this clone: The same CDR3 arises from other DNA sequences in this sample as well. The rearrangement links TRBV6-5 to TRBJ2-7, with D uncertain. V lost 2 bases and J lost 0, with 5 bases in between. The CDR3 length is 13 residues. CDR1 and CDR2 from the germline V gene are MNHEY and SVGAGI. CDR3 residues: CASSYGISYEQYF. The CDR3 bases are TGTGCCAGCAGTTACGGGATCTCCTACGAGCAGTACTTC.

V usage is TRBV6-1 and J usage is TRBJ2-7; D possibly corresponds to TRBD1 (5 bases). The germline V gene encodes CDR1 MNHNS and CDR2 SASEGT. The CDR3 length is 12 residues. Trimming shortened V by 6 bases and J by 2 bases, and 8 bases separated the two germline ends. CDR3 coding DNA: TGTGCCAGCAGGGACACAACCTACGAGCAGTACTTC. Translating gives CASRDTTYEQYF.

This chain uses TRBV4-3 with TRBJ2-7, with 12 positions matching TRBD2. Germline values: CDR1 LGHNA, CDR2 YSLEER. The CDR3 covers 19 residues. V shed 0 bases, J shed 7 bases, and the junction held 16 bases outside the gene matches. CDR3 in amino acids: CASSQDRGLAGRAASEQYF. In DNA form, the CDR3 reads TGCGCCAGCAGCCAAGACCGCGGACTAGCGGGACGGGCCGCATCTGAGCAGTACTTC.

The chain combines TRBV19 with TRBJ1-4; D might be TRBD1 (6 bases). The CDR3 totals 17 residues. CDR1 is LNHDA, CDR2 SQIVND, per germline (reference sequence). The ends were cut back, 3 bases at V and 5 bases at J, with 19 bases in the middle. This chain's CDR3 is CASSIFPGHEENEKLFF. CDR3 DNA sequence: TGTGCCAGTAGTATTTTCCCGGGACACGAGGAGAATGAAAAACTGTTTTTT.